This is a list of T cell receptor beta chains from one sample in a study of blood T cell repertoires in COVID-19. Sequencing was performed with immunoSEQ multiplex PCR; in TCRdb, only in-frame clones are kept and a portion is missing. The sample lists tens of thousands of clones; less than 85% were seen once. The sequencing input was peripheral blood. The origin of the receptors is a man aged 65 to 79 with COVID-19, enrolled during active disease. CDR3s leave out the opening cysteine and the closing phenylalanine or tryptophan.

J gene | V gene | CDR3 protein
TRBJ2-7 | TRBV11-2 | ASSLNPGGPEQY
TRBJ2-7 | TRBV6-2/TRBV6-3 | ASSYPSRGRDDYEQY
TRBJ2-1 | TRBV5-1 | ASSPTSGTYNEQF
TRBJ2-6 | TRBV4-1 | ASSQGQAYSGANVLT
TRBJ2-7 | TRBV3-1/TRBV3-2 | ASSHQGQGERY
TRBJ2-1 | TRBV6-5 | ASSYSDRTYNEQF
TRBJ2-7 | TRBV14 | ASSQLQGTYEQY
TRBJ2-1 | TRBV6-5 | ASSYSPLAGAAEQF
TRBJ1-4 | TRBV4-3 | ASSQAGTGGARFHEKLF
TRBJ2-1 | TRBV29-1 | TGQGNEQF
TRBJ1-5 | TRBV19 | ASSNGAGGWGQPQH
TRBJ2-5 | TRBV7-3 | ASSPDSQETQY
TRBJ2-5 | TRBV7-2 | ASSARVETQY
TRBJ1-5 | TRBV19 | ASSIGTGLVGQPQH
TRBJ2-2 | TRBV5-4 | ASSLELAGAGDTGELF
TRBJ1-5 | TRBV19 | ASSLAGGNNQPQH
TRBJ1-1 | TRBV7-9 | ASSLEGTGVNTEAF
TRBJ2-7 | TRBV2 | ASSDGLAYEQY
TRBJ2-5 | TRBV4-3 | ASSQDRVYETQY
TRBJ1-2 | TRBV10-3 | AISESWLGPGTGYT
TRBJ1-2 | TRBV28 | ASSLWGGVLDYGYT
TRBJ2-1 | TRBV6-5 | ASSFSGPAYNEQF
TRBJ2-7 | TRBV9 | ASSGSSHEQY
TRBJ1-2 | TRBV10-3 | AISESEGADGYT
TRBJ1-4 | TRBV27 | ASSRADSSNEKLF
TRBJ2-7 | TRBV11-3 | ASSLETGLIYEQY
TRBJ2-3 | TRBV27 | ASSPYVDSPTDTQY
TRBJ2-7 | TRBV7-3 | ASSLSGRRGEQY
TRBJ1-5 | TRBV6-5 | ASSSTGTGIQPQH
TRBJ1-1 | TRBV5-1 | ASTRTGTGNTEAF
TRBJ1-2 | TRBV3-1/TRBV3-2 | ASSTRPTGLNYGYT
TRBJ2-2 | TRBV27 | ASSLSEGLTGELF
TRBJ2-5 | TRBV7-9 | ASSSGRTGWAETQY
TRBJ1-3 | TRBV4-1 | ASSPPGSGNTIY
TRBJ2-3 | TRBV5-1 | ASSFDLSTDTQY
TRBJ1-4 | TRBV3-1/TRBV3-2 | ASSHGTENEKLF
TRBJ1-5 | TRBV7-8 | ASSFDRGPPSQPQH
TRBJ2-2 | TRBV6-5 | ASSYQTTGELF
TRBJ2-7 | TRBV27 | ASRPLSDYEQY
TRBJ2-3 | TRBV30 | AASGTVDTQY
TRBJ2-6 | TRBV28 | ASNSGSIISGANVLT
TRBJ1-3 | TRBV7-9 | ASSLSSISGNTIY